This passage covers 8 T cell receptor beta chains from one sample sequenced in a study of metastatic and nonmetastatic thyroid tumors. TCRdb ran MiXCR on the PCR reads. The table includes tens of thousands of clones, 15% to 20% detected once. Among the patients, none had received any treatment before thyroid surgery. Material: blood. The receptors come from a female donor with papillary thyroid cancer or a benign thyroid nodule (not recorded which). Some clones in this sample may be carry-over from other donors' samples.

The sample holds many counts of this clone. Sequence at one end of the junction differs from germline and may be a read error. Other DNA sequences from this sample encode an identical CDR3 as well. The V gene is TRBV4-1, the J gene TRBJ2-1, with 10 bases lining up with TRBD2. Looked up from germline, CDR1 is MGHRA and CDR2 is YSYEKL. This CDR3 has 14 amino acids. CDR3 nucleotides: TGCGCCAGCAGCCAGATGAGAGGACTAGCGGCGAAGCTCTTC. It translates to CASSQMRGLAAKLF.

This clone came up many times. V gene TRBV6-2 or TRBV6-3 combines with J gene TRBJ2-6; TRBD1 matches 10 bases. The CDR3 spans 17 residues. The V gene end was trimmed by 10 bases and the J gene end by 0 bases; junction bases not matched to a gene: 9. Germline CDR1 MNHEY, CDR2 SVGEGT. As DNA, the CDR3 is TGTGCCACCCTGAGACAGGGGGCTTACTCTGGGGCCAACGTCCTGACTTTC. Translated: CATLRQGAYSGANVLTF.

This clone was seen at least ten times. The V gene is TRBV5-1, the J gene TRBJ2-1, with TRBD2 matching over 8 bases. V was clipped by 1 base and J by 9 bases; unmatched bases: 9. The CDR3 is 15 amino acids. Germline loops: CDR1 SGHRS, CDR2 YFSETQ. CDR3 sequence: CASSLLGTSSSEQFF. CDR3 bases: TGCGCCAGCAGCTTGCTCGGGACTAGTTCGAGTGAGCAGTTCTTC.

The sample holds many counts of this clone. The V call is TRBV20-1, the J call TRBJ1-2, with TRBD1 as a possible D gene (6 bases). The CDR3 extends over 12 amino acids. V was pared by 3 bases and J by 5 bases, with 10 bases between. CDR1 is DFQATT and CDR2 is SNEGSKA in the germline V gene (reference sequence). CDR3 amino acids: CSASSGVYGYTF. CDR3 nucleotide sequence: TGCAGTGCTAGCTCAGGGGTGTATGGCTACACCTTC.

This clone was seen at least ten times. The chain has TRBV7-9 and TRBJ1-2; D possibly corresponds to TRBD1 (6 bases). CDR1 SEHNR and CDR2 FQNEAQ come from the germline V gene (reference sequence). Trimming cost V 2 bases and J 6 bases, with 10 bases left between them. This CDR3 comprises 13 residues. The CDR3 region has the DNA TGTGCCAGCAGCTTAACGGGGGCCCATGGCTACACCTTC. Encoded protein: CASSLTGAHGYTF.

This clone is judged medium-sized. The same CDR3 also results from other DNA sequences found in this sample. This chain connects TRBV28 to TRBJ2-7; D is perhaps TRBD1 (6 bases). With 3 bases removed from V and 4 bases from J, the gap between germline ends came to 16 bases. The CDR3 loop spans 15 amino acids. Germline values: CDR1 MDHEN, CDR2 SYDVKM. The CDR3: CASSFYLTGNYEQYF. In DNA, the CDR3 is TGTGCCAGCAGTTTTTACCTCACAGGGAATTACGAGCAGTACTTC. Full variable domain (remainder filled in from reference TRBV28 and TRBJ2-7): DVKVTQSSRYLVKRTGEKVFLECVQDMDHENMFWYRQDPGLGLRLIYFSYDVKMKEKGDIPEGYSVSREKKERFSLILESASTNQTSMYLCASSFYLTGNYEQYFGPGTRLTVT.

Points on this clone: An end of the junction differs from the germline gene, which may be a read error. The chain employs TRBV4-2 and TRBJ2-7, with TRBD2 identical over 9 bases. The V gene's germline CDR1 is LGHNA and CDR2 YNFKEQ. This CDR3 contains 16 residues. The CDR3, as DNA: TGTGCCAGCAGCCAAGAAGCGAATAGCGGGAGCTACGAGCAGCACTTC. This translates into CASSQEANSGSYEQHF.

DNA for the CDR3: TGCAGTGCTAGAGTACGAGGGATCGGTAGCAATCAGCCCCAGCATTTT. Protein sequence: CSARVRGIGSNQPQHF. This chain uses TRBV20-1 with TRBJ1-5, with D unresolved. Trimming left V 1 base short and J 0 bases short, with 13 bases between. CDR3 size: 16 residues. Germline loops: CDR1 DFQATT, CDR2 SNEGSKA (reference sequence).